A selection of T cell receptor beta chains follows, all from one sample in a study of cytomegalovirus exposure and HLA in healthy donors. Measured with immunoSEQ multiplex PCR; TCRdb has only the in-frame clones, and not every one. Here the sample spans 150,000 to 200,000 clones, approximately 71% being singletons. The sequenced material came from PBMCs. Receptors originate from a man aged 25 to 40 in good health and CMV-seropositive. Each CDR3 is given with its conserved first and last residue. The order of the fields is V gene, J gene, CDR3 protein.

TRBV27,TRBJ1-4,CASSRTGWGEKLFF
TRBV5-1,TRBJ1-6,CASSFILGNSPLHF
TRBV4-2,TRBJ2-7,CASSQGLGDYEQYF
TRBV9,TRBJ1-6,CASSPGEGWDSPLHF
TRBV18,TRBJ2-1,CASSPADREKFF
TRBV6-5,TRBJ1-1,CASTAAGASDTEAFF
TRBV15,TRBJ1-1,CATRGRENTEAFF
TRBV7-9,TRBJ2-3,CASSFSTSGRGGRTQYF
TRBV19,TRBJ2-7,CASSMEGGTYEQYF
TRBV5-1,TRBJ2-1,CASSLAGFPYNEQFF
TRBV2,TRBJ1-1,CASRRAAGGRIPEAFF
TRBV5-4,TRBJ2-5,CASSSPAGAGQETQYF
TRBV29-1,TRBJ1-1,CSVELQGPEASF
TRBV5-1,.,CASSPREGAGISTASYEQYF
TRBV6-6,TRBJ1-2,CASSSDSISYGYTF
TRBV2,TRBJ2-7,CASRQGPYEQYF
TRBV7-9,TRBJ1-1,CASSPTPGNEAFF
TRBV5-1,TRBJ1-4,CASSLVQGGEKLFF
TRBV28,TRBJ2-7,CASSFAETYEQYF
TRBV11-2,TRBJ1-1,CASSPLNRGVTEAFF
TRBV5-1,TRBJ1-5,CASSLGHSNQPQHF
TRBV6-1,TRBJ1-6,CASTDSNSPLHF
TRBV10-3,TRBJ1-4,CAISERPGQGSEKLFF
TRBV7-9,TRBJ1-4,CASSLGVREGEKLFF
TRBV6-6,TRBJ2-1,CASSYSGANEQFF
TRBV2,TRBJ1-1,CASSDNLEVLTIDEAFF
TRBV7-8,TRBJ1-1,CASSARTVMNTEAFF
TRBV7-6,TRBJ2-7,CASSLEALDVYEQYF
TRBV10-3,TRBJ2-1,CATRNRDSNNEQFF